These 30 T cell receptor beta chains share one sample of origin, sequenced in a study of blood T cell repertoires in COVID-19. Here immunoSEQ multiplex PCR was the method, and the copy in TCRdb shows in-frame clones only, minus some. The sample carries about 26,000 clones, approximately 90% recorded once. Sequenced material: peripheral blood. The receptors shown here come from a human donor in a cohort sampled during active COVID-19.

J is TRBJ2-7 and V is TRBV18, with 8 bases aligning to TRBD1. Germline V lookup: CDR1 KGHSH, CDR2 LQKENI. This CDR3 has 15 residues. With 5 bases clipped from V and 3 bases from J, the junction kept 9 bases outside the gene matches. The CDR3 DNA sequence: TGTGCCAGCTCATTAGGCTCTGGACAGGGCTACGAGCAGTACTTC. Protein product: CASSLGSGQGYEQYF.

The CDR3 spells CASSPMGSSTDTQYF. The DNA for the CDR3 is TGTGCCAGCAGTCCCATGGGCTCTAGCACAGATACGCAGTATTTT. The gene calls are TRBV6-5 and TRBJ2-3; D remains ambiguous. Germline lookup yields CDR1 MNHEY and CDR2 SVGAGI. The V end lost 5 bases, the J end lost 0 bases, and 12 bases lay between the germline ends. The length of the CDR3 is 15 residues.

The chain links TRBV3-1 (or the pseudogene TRBV3-2) to TRBJ1-5; D might be TRBD1 (6 bases). V was trimmed by 2 bases and J by 0 bases, leaving 11 bases between them. The CDR3 spans 16 residues. Germline values: CDR1 LGHDT, CDR2 YNNKEL (reference sequence). DNA of the CDR3: TGTGCCAGCAGCCAAAACGGACAGAATAGCAATCAGCCCCAGCATTTT. It specifies CASSQNGQNSNQPQHF.

The V call is TRBV25-1, the J call TRBJ2-2, with 9 nucleotides matching TRBD2. The CDR3 runs to 16 residues. Germline loops: CDR1 MGHDK, CDR2 SYGVNS. J lost 1 base, V lost 7 bases, and 7 bases had no gene match. CDR3 sequence (DNA): TGTGCCAGCACCCCGGGACTAGCCGAGAACACCGGGGAGCTGTTTTTT. Amino acids: CASTPGLAENTGELFF.

The CDR3 sequence is CASSPGSGNTIYF. The CDR3 DNA is TGTGCCAGCAGCCCGGGCTCTGGAAACACCATATATTTT. V and J are TRBV13 and TRBJ1-3; the D is unclear. Per the germline V gene, CDR1 is PRHDT and CDR2 is FYEKMQ (reference sequence). The CDR3 loop spans 13 amino acids. The ends were cut back, 5 bases at V and 0 bases at J, with 5 bases in the middle.

The chain combines TRBV5-1 with TRBJ1-2; 11 positions match TRBD1. The CDR3 contains 16 residues. Germline lookup yields CDR1 SGHRS and CDR2 YFSETQ. V was pared by 0 bases and J by 1 base, with 2 bases of the junction left unmatched. CDR3: CASSLGTGGRNYGYTF. CDR3 coding DNA: TGCGCCAGCAGCTTGGGGACAGGGGGCCGTAACTATGGCTACACCTTC.

The J gene is TRBJ2-3, the V gene TRBV25-1; maybe TRBD2 (6 bases). The CDR3 covers 13 residues. Deletions cut 6 bases from V and 6 bases from J, with 13 bases between. The germline CDR1 and CDR2 sequences are MGHDK and SYGVNS. The CDR3 spells CASSGAGSDTQYF. The CDR3 DNA reads as TGTGCCAGCAGCGGGGCGGGGAGCGATACGCAGTATTTT. The entire variable domain, with the rest obtained from reference TRBV25-1 and TRBJ2-3, is as follows: EADIYQTPRYLVIGTGKKITLECSQTMGHDKMYWYQQDPGMELHLIHYSYGVNSTEKGDLSSESTVSRIRTEHFPLTLESARPSHTSQYLCASSGAGSDTQYFGPGTRLTVL.

The rearrangement joins TRBV10-3 to TRBJ2-1; TRBD1 aligns across 10 bases. Germline values: CDR1 ENHRY, CDR2 SYGVKD. The CDR3 has 16 amino acids. After removal of 3 bases from V and 7 bases from J, the junction contained 9 bases not matched to a gene. The CDR3 spells CAISETGQGRRNEQFF. The CDR3 nucleotides read TGTGCCATCAGTGAAACGGGACAGGGGAGACGAAATGAGCAGTTCTTC.

The chain links TRBV6-1 to TRBJ2-2; tentatively, D is TRBD2 (6 bases). Per germline, CDR1 MNHNS and CDR2 SASEGT. The CDR3 runs to 15 residues. The ends were cut back, 2 bases at V and 3 bases at J, with 10 bases in the middle. CDR3 in amino acids: CASSELGGDTGELFF. The DNA of the CDR3 is TGTGCCAGCAGTGAATTAGGAGGGGACACCGGGGAGCTGTTTTTT.

The CDR3 loop is CASSSGTGKAGYTF. The CDR3 DNA follows: TGTGCCAGCTCGTCCGGGACAGGGAAAGCTGGCTACACCTTC. The chain combines TRBV18 with TRBJ1-2, with TRBD1 matching 9 bases. In germline, CDR1 is KGHSH, CDR2 LQKENI. This CDR3 is 14 amino acids long. Trimming took 6 bases from V and 7 from J; bases not matched to a gene: 9.

The count of this clone is one. This chain connects TRBV5-4 to TRBJ2-4, with 8 bases that match TRBD1. J lost 7 bases, V lost 4 bases, and 4 bases had no gene match. The CDR3 is 13 residues long. CDR1 is SGHNT and CDR2 is YYREEE in the germline V gene (reference sequence). The CDR3 reads CASSLTGDNIQYF. As DNA, the CDR3 is TGTGCCAGCAGCCTGACAGGGGATAACATTCAGTACTTC. Combining the CDR3 with reference TRBV5-4 and TRBJ2-4 gives the whole variable domain ETGVTQSPTHLIKTRGQQVTLRCSSQSGHNTVSWYQQALGQGPQFIFQYYREEENGRGNFPPRFSGLQFPNYSSELNVNALELDDSALYLCASSLTGDNIQYFGAGTRLSVL.

The chain uses TRBV5-4 and TRBJ2-1, with 7 bases fitting TRBD1. With 0 bases clipped from V and 1 base from J, the junction kept 1 base outside the gene matches. The CDR3 spans 15 residues. Germline CDR1 is SGHNT and CDR2 is YYREEE (reference sequence). In DNA, the CDR3 is TGTGCCAGCAGCTTGGCGGGACAGTCCTACAATGAGCAGTTCTTC. Translating it yields CASSLAGQSYNEQFF.

This clone was recorded only once. The chain carries TRBV27 and TRBJ2-5; D is undetermined. Germline V gene lookup returns CDR1 MNHEY and CDR2 SMNVEV (reference sequence). This CDR3 comprises 12 residues. V dropped 3 bases and J dropped 7 bases, with 9 bases sitting between them. Here the CDR3 DNA reads TGTGCCAGCAGTTTCAGTCGCGGGACCCAGTACTTC. Protein sequence: CASSFSRGTQYF.

The V call is TRBV19, the J call TRBJ1-5, with 7 nucleotides matching TRBD1. V dropped 3 bases and J dropped 0; count of bases not matched to a gene: 8. The CDR3 covers 17 residues. CDR1 and CDR2 from the germline V gene are LNHDA and SQIVND (reference sequence). Here the CDR3 reads CASSMEKGTDSNQPQHF. The CDR3 nucleotides are TGTGCCAGTAGTATGGAAAAAGGGACAGATAGCAATCAGCCCCAGCATTTT.

The V gene is TRBV4-1, the J gene TRBJ1-4, with 8 bases matching TRBD1. J was trimmed by 8 bases and V by 0 bases; bases with no gene match: 11. The CDR3 runs to 17 residues. Germline CDR1 MGHRA, CDR2 YSYEKL. The CDR3 loop is CASSQDLGTGLPEKLFF. CDR3 nucleotides: TGCGCCAGCAGCCAAGATCTAGGGACAGGCCTGCCAGAAAAACTGTTTTTT.

The chain joins TRBV18 to TRBJ1-1; TRBD1 aligns across 7 bases. V lost 0 bases, J lost 4 bases, and 11 bases stayed unmatched. CDR3 length equals 17 residues. CDR1 is KGHSH, CDR2 LQKENI, per germline. Here the CDR3 DNA reads TGTGCCAGCTCACCACCACAGGGGACGGGGTCTAGCACTGAAGCTTTCTTT. The encoded protein is CASSPPQGTGSSTEAFF. The whole variable domain, remainder taken from reference TRBV18 and TRBJ1-1, is NAGVMQNPRHLVRRRGQEARLRCSPMKGHSHVYWYRQLPEEGLKFMVYLQKENIIDESGMPKERFSAEFPKEGPSILRIQQVVRGDSAAYFCASSPPQGTGSSTEAFFGQGTRLTVV.

The chain is built from TRBV3-1 (or the pseudogene TRBV3-2) and TRBJ1-6; D not certain. This CDR3 has 13 amino acids. V was clipped by 3 bases and J by 5 bases, with 5 bases between them. The germline V gene encodes CDR1 LGHDT and CDR2 YNNKEL (reference sequence). The CDR3 spells CASSQGDNSPLHF. The CDR3 DNA sequence: TGTGCCAGCAGCCAGGGAGATAATTCACCCCTCCACTTT.

The V gene is TRBV15, the J gene TRBJ2-5; D not resolved. Trimming stripped 0 bases from V and 4 bases from J, with 6 bases between. The CDR3 loop spans 13 amino acids. The germline V gene encodes CDR1 LNHNV and CDR2 YYDKDF (reference sequence). This CDR3 is CATSRDLPETQYF. The CDR3 DNA reads as TGTGCCACCAGCAGAGATCTTCCAGAGACCCAGTACTTC.

CDR3 protein: CASSRVPETQYF. The CDR3 DNA reads TGTGCCAGCTCCCGGGTCCCAGAGACCCAGTACTTC. The chain couples TRBV6-5 to TRBJ2-5; D call uncertain. Trimming shortened V by 8 bases and J by 4 bases, and 11 bases separated the two germline ends. Germline V gene lookup returns CDR1 MNHEY and CDR2 SVGAGI. The length of the CDR3 is 12 residues.

The rearrangement uses TRBV11-2 and TRBJ2-7; TRBD1 might be the D (6 bases). The germline V gene has CDR1 SGHAT and CDR2 FQNNGV. This CDR3 contains 15 residues. The V and J ends lost 0 bases and 2 bases respectively, with 11 bases between them. The CDR3 loop reads CASSLDRQDTYEQYF. The CDR3, as DNA: TGTGCCAGCAGCTTAGACCGACAGGATACCTACGAGCAGTACTTC.

The V call is TRBV19, the J call TRBJ2-3; 7 bases line up with TRBD1. CDR1 and CDR2 from the germline V gene are LNHDA and SQIVND (reference sequence). The CDR3 runs to 13 residues. V was clipped by 9 bases and J by 7 bases; unmatched bases: 10. The CDR3 protein is CAREGQGDHTQYF. The CDR3 region has the DNA TGTGCCAGAGAGGGGCAGGGGGACCATACGCAGTATTTT.

The chain recombines TRBV21-1 with TRBJ1-5. TRBV21-1 is shown as a pseudogene. This CDR3 comprises 18 residues. CDR3 region: CASSKGRGGGGEYQPQHF. The CDR3 bases are TGTGCCAGCAGCAAAGGGCGGGGGGGCGGTGGTGAATACCAGCCCCAGCATTTT.

The chain employs TRBV11-2 and TRBJ2-3, with TRBD2 identical over 9 bases. The CDR3 has 15 amino acids. Germline V gene sequence: CDR1 SGHAT, CDR2 FQNNGV. Trimming at V came to 5 bases and at J to 6 bases, leaving 9 bases not matched to a gene. For the CDR3, the DNA is TGTGCCAGCAGCAACGGCGGGAGGGCTGAGGATACGCAGTATTTT. It translates to CASSNGGRAEDTQYF. Full variable domain (rest looked up from reference TRBV11-2 and TRBJ2-3): EAGVAQSPRYKIIEKRQSVAFWCNPISGHATLYWYQQILGQGPKLLIQFQNNGVVDDSQLPKDRFSAERLKGVDSTLKIQPAKLEDSAVYLCASSNGGRAEDTQYFGPGTRLTVL.

This sequence joins TRBV2 and TRBJ2-3; D remains ambiguous. Germline V gives CDR1 SNHLY, CDR2 FYNNEI. The V end was cut by 5 bases, the J end by 1 base, with 4 bases between. This CDR3 comprises 12 residues. CDR3 nucleotide sequence: TGTGCCAGCAGTTATCGCACAGATACGCAGTATTTT. Protein sequence: CASSYRTDTQYF.

The chain combines TRBV6-5 with TRBJ2-5, with 7 bases fitting TRBD2. The germline CDR1 and CDR2 sequences are MNHEY and SVGAGI. V was clipped by 6 bases and J by 14 bases; unmatched bases: 18. This CDR3 has 14 amino acids. The CDR3 reads CASSSPGGSGPPYF. The CDR3 bases are TGTGCCAGCAGCTCCCCGGGTGGTAGCGGGCCTCCCTACTTC.

This clone was observed once. V and J are TRBV7-9 and TRBJ2-7, with 7 bases matching TRBD1. The CDR3 spans 15 residues. The V gene end was trimmed by 4 bases and the J gene end by 7 bases; junction bases not matched to a gene: 13. Germline V CDR1 and CDR2: SEHNR, FQNEAQ (reference sequence). CDR3 DNA: TGTGCCAGCAGCTACCCGGGACAGACGCCAGGGGAGCAGTACTTC. It codes for CASSYPGQTPGEQYF.

This chain links TRBV7-9 with TRBJ2-1, with D possibly being TRBD2 (7 bases). The CDR3 contains 15 residues. The germline V and J ends were trimmed by 3 bases and 3 bases, with 12 bases remaining between them. Germline CDR1 reads SEHNR; CDR2 reads FQNEAQ (reference sequence). The chain's CDR3 is CASSFLGGLYNEQFF. The CDR3 DNA reads TGTGCCAGCAGCTTTCTGGGGGGGCTCTACAATGAGCAGTTCTTC.

The rearrangement uses TRBV4-1 and TRBJ1-1, with D possibly being TRBD1 (6 bases). V was cut by 1 base and J by 1 base, with 16 bases left in between. Germline CDR1 reads MGHRA; CDR2 reads YSYEKL. This CDR3 is built from 17 residues. The CDR3 protein is CASSQAPLDRQNTEAFF. CDR3 nucleotides: TGCGCCAGCAGCCAAGCCCCACTAGACAGGCAGAACACTGAAGCTTTCTTT.

The J gene is TRBJ2-2, the V gene TRBV4-1; perhaps TRBD1 as D (5 bases). The CDR3 totals 15 residues. With 4 bases removed from V and 6 bases from J, the gap between germline ends came to 15 bases. The V gene's germline CDR1 is MGHRA and CDR2 YSYEKL. The CDR3 is CASSPGHGGAGELFF. CDR3 bases: TGCGCCAGCAGCCCAGGGCACGGTGGTGCCGGGGAGCTGTTTTTT.

J is TRBJ2-5 and V is TRBV2; the match to TRBD2 covers 9 bases. Germline-derived CDR1 and CDR2 are SNHLY and FYNNEI. J was trimmed by 10 bases and V by 7 bases; bases with no gene match: 13. The CDR3 has 14 residues. The CDR3: CASTPAGGGAGQYF. Written as DNA, the CDR3 is TGTGCCAGCACCCCGGCCGGCGGGGGGGCTGGCCAGTACTTC.